Listed below are T cell receptor beta chains from one sample, sequenced in a study of shared clonotypes between healthy human individuals. Some clones are missing from TCRdb's copy, which holds only in-frame ones; the method was immunoSEQ multiplex PCR. Of around 200,000 clones in the sample, around 63% were seen once. The sequencing sample was made of memory CD4+ T cells sorted from blood. These receptor sequences come from a man aged 25 to 40 in good health. Each CDR3 is given with its conserved first and last residue. D genes are given only for firm matches. Not every row has a clone size; where given, it reads once, few, many or a size class.

>many|TRBD2|TRBJ2-1|TRBV25-1
CARPGTSGNGNEQFF
TGTGCCAGACCCGGGACTAGCGGGAACGGCAATGAGCAGTTCTTC
>once|TRBD2|TRBJ2-7|TRBV7-2
CASSLPLAGGLDEQYF
TGTGCCAGCAGCTTGCCCTTAGCGGGAGGGCTCGACGAGCAGTACTTC
>NA|TRBD2|TRBJ2-1|TRBV5-1
CASSPGTIYNEQFF
TGCGCCAGCAGCCCGGGGACTATCTACAATGAGCAGTTCTTC
>NA|NA|TRBJ2-3|TRBV28
CASSWGRQNTQYF
TGTGCCAGCAGTTGGGGCAGGCAAAATACGCAGTATTTT
>few|TRBD1|TRBJ2-2|TRBV6-5
CASQDRGTGELFF
TGTGCCAGTCAGGACAGGGGCACCGGGGAGCTGTTTTTT
>few|NA|TRBJ1-5|TRBV2
CASSDGRNQPQHF
TGTGCCAGCAGTGACGGGCGAAATCAGCCCCAGCATTTT
>NA|NA|TRBJ2-7|TRBV21-1
CASSKASGTGLYEQYF
TGTGCCAGCAGCAAAGCCTCCGGGACAGGGTTGTACGAGCAGTACTTC
>few|TRBD1|TRBJ2-5|TRBV5-1
CASSSAGQGETQYF
TGCGCCAGCAGCTCAGCGGGACAGGGGGAGACCCAGTACTTC
>few|TRBD1|TRBJ2-3|TRBV11-2
CASTADRGPTDTQYF
TGTGCCAGCACCGCCGACAGGGGGCCCACAGATACGCAGTATTTT
>few|NA|TRBJ1-3|TRBV5-1
CASSLAQLGVSGNTIYF
TGCGCCAGCAGCTTGGCGCAGTTGGGGGTCTCTGGAAACACCATATATTTT
>NA|TRBD2|TRBJ2-3|TRBV15
CATSRDSSGRFKDTQYF
TGTGCCACCAGCAGAGACTCTAGCGGGAGGTTCAAAGATACGCAGTATTTT
>NA|NA|TRBJ2-3|TRBV5-1
CASSARVNTDTQYF
TGCGCCAGCAGTGCGCGGGTGAACACAGATACGCAGTATTTT
>NA|NA|TRBJ2-1|TRBV4-3
CASSQEVEGREQFF
TGCGCCAGCAGCCAAGAAGTGGAGGGAAGAGAGCAGTTCTTC
>few|NA|TRBJ1-5|TRBV28
CASSLDNSNQPQHF
TGTGCCAGCAGTTTGGATAATAGCAATCAGCCCCAGCATTTT
>NA|NA|TRBJ2-1|TRBV19
CASSQPSSDGGNEQFF
TGTGCCAGTAGCCAGCCTTCTAGCGATGGTGGCAATGAGCAGTTCTTC
>once|TRBD2|TRBJ2-1|TRBV2
CASRTGGDEQFF
TGTGCCAGCCGAACGGGGGGGGATGAGCAGTTCTTC
>once|NA|TRBJ1-1|TRBV5-1
CASSFTGGNTEAFF
TGCGCCAGCAGCTTTACGGGCGGGAACACTGAAGCTTTCTTT
>NA|NA|TRBJ2-5|TRBV4-1
CASSLGALNQETQYF
TGCGCCAGCAGCCTCGGGGCGCTAAATCAAGAGACCCAGTACTTC
>NA|TRBD2|TRBJ2-1|TRBV2
CASSGLAGSSYNEQFF
TGTGCCAGCAGTGGTCTAGCGGGAAGCTCCTACAATGAGCAGTTCTTC
>NA|TRBD1|TRBJ2-1|TRBV6-5
CASSHSGQGAYEQFF
TGTGCCAGCAGCCATTCGGGACAGGGGGCCTATGAGCAGTTCTTC
>NA|NA|TRBJ1-1|TRBV15
CATSRALTQMNTEAFF
TGTGCCACCAGCAGAGCTCTGACTCAGATGAACACTGAAGCTTTCTTT
>NA|TRBD2|TRBJ2-3|TRBV30
CACPTGPSGRGDTQYF
TGTGCCTGTCCCACAGGTCCTAGCGGGAGGGGCGATACGCAGTATTTT
>NA|TRBD1|TRBJ2-7|TRBV7-8
CASSSRQGPFTYEQYF
TGTGCCAGCAGTTCCAGACAGGGGCCCTTCACCTACGAGCAGTACTTC
>NA|NA|TRBJ1-5|TRBV6-1
CASSVSRDRNQPQHF
TGTGCCAGCAGCGTTTCCCGGGATCGCAATCAGCCCCAGCATTTT
>few|NA|TRBJ2-7|TRBV6-5
CASSSRPSYEQYF
TGTGCCAGCAGTTCCAGGCCCTCCTACGAGCAGTACTTC
>NA|NA|TRBJ1-3|TRBV5-4
CASSREGYDTIYF
TGTGCCAGCAGCCGGGAAGGGTATGACACCATATATTTT
>NA|NA|TRBJ2-2|TRBV4-3
CASSQDQWNTGELFF
TGCGCCAGCAGCCAAGATCAGTGGAACACCGGGGAGCTGTTTTTT
>once|NA|TRBJ2-1|TRBV11-3
CASSLAAGQYNEQFF
TGTGCCAGCAGCTTAGCTGCGGGACAATACAATGAGCAGTTCTTC
>few|NA|TRBJ1-2|TRBV28
CASSLQDYGYTF
TGTGCCAGCAGTTTGCAGGACTATGGCTACACCTTC
>few|TRBD1|TRBJ2-6|TRBV4-2
CASSPGDRARSGANVLTF
TGTGCCAGCAGCCCCGGAGACAGGGCCAGGTCTGGGGCCAACGTCCTGACTTTC
>NA|NA|TRBJ1-2|TRBV15
CATSRARTQPYGYTF
TGTGCCACCAGCAGGGCCAGGACCCAGCCATATGGCTACACCTTC
>once|NA|TRBJ2-1|TRBV7-9
CASSFLARMAAYNEQFF
TGTGCCAGCAGCTTTCTAGCGCGGATGGCCGCATACAATGAGCAGTTCTTC
>NA|NA|TRBJ2-4|TRBV5-1
CASSPRQGGGGIQYF
TGCGCCAGCAGCCCCAGACAGGGCGGGGGTGGCATTCAGTACTTC
>once|TRBD2|TRBJ2-2|TRBV27
CASRSLAVNTGELFF
TGTGCCAGCAGATCACTAGCGGTTAACACCGGGGAGCTGTTTTTT
>few|TRBD2|TRBJ2-3|TRBV9
CASSVAAGLGDTQYF
TGTGCCAGCAGCGTAGCAGCGGGATTAGGGGATACGCAGTATTTT
>NA|TRBD2|TRBJ2-3|TRBV5-4
CASSLGLAGTDTQYF
TGTGCCAGCAGCTTAGGACTAGCGGGCACAGATACGCAGTATTTT